This T cell receptor (beta chain) was obtained from a study of shared clonotypes between healthy human individuals. Naive CD4+ cells were CD45RA-selected; the remaining cells were memory. V was cut by 6 bases and J by 0 bases, with 13 bases left in between. CDR1 and CDR2 from the germline V gene are LNHDA and SQIVND (reference sequence). The CDR3 runs to 15 residues. Profiling relied on immunoSEQ multiplex PCR, and the TCRdb table lists in-frame clones only, not all of them. Among some 1,400,000 clones listed, 96% were seen once. V is TRBV19 and J is TRBJ2-3; D possibly corresponds to TRBD2 (5 bases). Sequenced: naive CD4+ T cells sorted from blood. Noted subset: CD45RA+ positively selected. The source is a man aged 30 to 45 in good health. The DNA for the CDR3 is TGTGCCAGTAGCGGGGAACTAGAGAGCACAGATACGCAGTATTTT. Protein: CASSGELESTDTQYF.